This T cell receptor (beta chain) is drawn from a study of blood T cell repertoires in COVID-19. Study in general: Material from acute and convalescent COVID-19 was sourced from the United States, Italy and Spain.

CDR3 size: 13 residues. The ends were cut back, 2 bases at V and 6 bases at J, with 11 bases in the middle. Measured with immunoSEQ multiplex PCR; TCRdb has only the in-frame clones, and not every one. This sample yields about 140,000 clones, of which approximately 87% are seen a single time; about 10% belongs to the top ten. Participant ages covered roughly 18 to 89 years across 24 US areas. Participants had their cohort set by participant-reported clinical history. Cohort 3 recovered donors had two negative PCRs, clearance, or symptom resolution. The receptor's source is a man between 60 and 75 years old who had recovered from COVID-19. Sequencing input: PBMCs or T cells enriched from blood (not recorded which). The gene calls are TRBV12-3 or TRBV12-4 and TRBJ2-7; D is uncertain. CDR3 residues: CASSLMESGEQYF. The CDR3 DNA sequence: TGTGCCAGCAGTTTAATGGAGAGTGGCGAGCAGTACTTC.